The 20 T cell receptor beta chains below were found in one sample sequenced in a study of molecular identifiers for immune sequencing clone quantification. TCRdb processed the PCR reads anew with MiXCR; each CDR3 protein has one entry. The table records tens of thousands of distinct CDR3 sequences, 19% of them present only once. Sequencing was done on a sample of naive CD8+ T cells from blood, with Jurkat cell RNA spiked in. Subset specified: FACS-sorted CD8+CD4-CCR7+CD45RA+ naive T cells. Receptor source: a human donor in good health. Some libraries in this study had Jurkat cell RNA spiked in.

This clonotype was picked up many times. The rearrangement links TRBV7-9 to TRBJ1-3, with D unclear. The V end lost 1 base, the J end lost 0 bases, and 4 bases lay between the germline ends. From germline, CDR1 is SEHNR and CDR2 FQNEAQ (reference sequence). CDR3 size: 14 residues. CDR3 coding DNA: TGTGCCAGCAGCTTAGTCTACTCTGGAAACACCATATATTTT. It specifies CASSLVYSGNTIYF.

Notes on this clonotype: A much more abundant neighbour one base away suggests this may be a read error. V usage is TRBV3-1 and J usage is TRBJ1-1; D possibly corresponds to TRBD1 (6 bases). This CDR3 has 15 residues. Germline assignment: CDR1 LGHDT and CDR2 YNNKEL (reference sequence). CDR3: CASSQAPGRDTEASF. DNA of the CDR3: TGTGCCAGCAGCCAAGCCCCCGGGAGGGACACTGAAGCTTCCTTT. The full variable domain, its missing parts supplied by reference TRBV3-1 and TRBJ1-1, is DTAVSQTPKYLVTQMGNDKSIKCEQNLGHDTMYWYKQDSKKFLKIMFSYNNKELIINETVPNRFSPKSPDKAHLNLHINSLELGDSAVYFCASSQAPGRDTEASFGQGTRLTVV.

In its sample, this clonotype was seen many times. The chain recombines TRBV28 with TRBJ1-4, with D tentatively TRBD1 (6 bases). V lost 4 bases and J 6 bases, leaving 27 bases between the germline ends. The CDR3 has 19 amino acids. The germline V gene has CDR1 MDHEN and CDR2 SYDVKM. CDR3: CASSSTTPGAALHHEKLFF. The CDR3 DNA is TGTGCCAGCAGTTCAACCACCCCAGGGGCCGCGTTACATCATGAAAAACTGTTTTTT.

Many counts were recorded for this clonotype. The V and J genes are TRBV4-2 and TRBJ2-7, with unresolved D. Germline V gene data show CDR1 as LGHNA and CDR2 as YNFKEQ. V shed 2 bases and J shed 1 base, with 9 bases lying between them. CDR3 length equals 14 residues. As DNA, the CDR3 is TGTGCCAGCAGCCAAATTCCCGGGTCCTACGAGCAGTACTTC. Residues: CASSQIPGSYEQYF.

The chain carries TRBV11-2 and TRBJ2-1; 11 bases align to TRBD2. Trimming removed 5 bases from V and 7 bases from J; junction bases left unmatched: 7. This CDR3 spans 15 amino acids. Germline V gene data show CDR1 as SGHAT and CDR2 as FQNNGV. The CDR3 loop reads CASSIAGGPVNEQFF. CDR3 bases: TGTGCCAGCAGCATAGCGGGAGGGCCTGTAAATGAGCAGTTCTTC.

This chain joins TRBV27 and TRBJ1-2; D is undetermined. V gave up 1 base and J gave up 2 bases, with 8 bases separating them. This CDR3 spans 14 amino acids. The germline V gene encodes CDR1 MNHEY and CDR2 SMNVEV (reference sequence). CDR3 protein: CASSLFGPNYGYTF. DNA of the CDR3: TGTGCCAGCAGTTTATTTGGGCCGAACTATGGCTACACCTTC.

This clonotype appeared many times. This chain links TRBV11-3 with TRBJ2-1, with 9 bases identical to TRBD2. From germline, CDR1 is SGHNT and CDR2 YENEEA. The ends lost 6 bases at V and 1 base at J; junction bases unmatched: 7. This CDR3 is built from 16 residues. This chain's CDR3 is CASRPSGTPSYNEQFF. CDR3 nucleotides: TGTGCCAGCAGACCTAGCGGGACACCGTCCTACAATGAGCAGTTCTTC.

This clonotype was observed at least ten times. This chain's CDR3 is CASSFVQGAIDSPLHF. Here the CDR3 DNA reads TGTGCCAGCAGCTTCGTCCAGGGGGCTATTGATTCACCCCTCCACTTT. The chain combines TRBV7-9 with TRBJ1-6; 8 positions match TRBD1. CDR3 length: 16 amino acids. Germline loops: CDR1 SEHNR, CDR2 FQNEAQ (reference sequence). V shed 3 bases, J shed 8 bases, and the junction held 9 bases outside the gene matches.

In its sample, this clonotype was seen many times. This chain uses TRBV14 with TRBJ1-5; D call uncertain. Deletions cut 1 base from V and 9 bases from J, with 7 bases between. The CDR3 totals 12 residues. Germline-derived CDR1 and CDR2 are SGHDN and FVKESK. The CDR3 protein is CASSQGGGPQHF. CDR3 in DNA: TGTGCCAGCAGCCAAGGGGGAGGGCCCCAGCATTTT.

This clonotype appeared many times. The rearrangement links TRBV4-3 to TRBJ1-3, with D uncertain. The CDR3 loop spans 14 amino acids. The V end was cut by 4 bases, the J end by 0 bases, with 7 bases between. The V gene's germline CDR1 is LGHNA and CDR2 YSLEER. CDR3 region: CASSLSVSGNTIYF. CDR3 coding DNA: TGCGCCAGCAGCCTCAGCGTCTCTGGAAACACCATATATTTT.

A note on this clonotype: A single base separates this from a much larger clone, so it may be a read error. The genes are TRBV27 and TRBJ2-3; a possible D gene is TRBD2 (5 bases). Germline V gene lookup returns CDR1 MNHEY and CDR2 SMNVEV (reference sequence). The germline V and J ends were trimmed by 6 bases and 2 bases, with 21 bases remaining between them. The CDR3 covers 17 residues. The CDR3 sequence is CASSMIGFEGFTDTQYF. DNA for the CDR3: TGTGCCAGCAGCATGATCGGTTTTGAGGGATTCACAGATACGCAGTATTTT.

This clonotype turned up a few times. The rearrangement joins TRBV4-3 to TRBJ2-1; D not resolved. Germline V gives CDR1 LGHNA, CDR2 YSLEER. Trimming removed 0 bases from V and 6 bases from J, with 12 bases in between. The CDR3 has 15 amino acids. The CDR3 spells CASSQDHPDFNEQFF. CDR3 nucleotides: TGCGCCAGCAGCCAAGACCACCCAGACTTCAATGAGCAGTTCTTC.

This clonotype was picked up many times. DNA of the CDR3: TGTGCCAGCAGCCTTAGCGGGAGCCCCTACGAGCAGTACTTC. Its protein product is CASSLSGSPYEQYF. The chain has TRBV7-9 and TRBJ2-7, with 9 bases that match TRBD2. The germline CDR1 and CDR2 sequences are SEHNR and FQNEAQ (reference sequence). The V segment lost 5 bases and the J segment 2 bases; nucleotides outside the gene matches: 4. The CDR3 contains 14 residues.

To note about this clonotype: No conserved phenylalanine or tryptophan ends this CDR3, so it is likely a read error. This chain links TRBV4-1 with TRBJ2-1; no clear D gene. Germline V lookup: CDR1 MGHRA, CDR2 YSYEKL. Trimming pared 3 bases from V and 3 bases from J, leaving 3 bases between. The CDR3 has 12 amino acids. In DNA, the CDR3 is TGCGCCAGCAGCCACGGCTACAATGAGCAGTTCTAC. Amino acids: CASSHGYNEQFY.

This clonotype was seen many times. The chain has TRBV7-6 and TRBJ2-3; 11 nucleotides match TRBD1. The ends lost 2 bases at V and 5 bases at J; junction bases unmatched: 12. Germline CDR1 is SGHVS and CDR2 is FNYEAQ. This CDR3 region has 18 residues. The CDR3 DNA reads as TGTGCCAGCAGCTTATCTAGGCCGGGACAGGGGGTCCTAGATACGCAGTATTTT. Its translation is CASSLSRPGQGVLDTQYF.

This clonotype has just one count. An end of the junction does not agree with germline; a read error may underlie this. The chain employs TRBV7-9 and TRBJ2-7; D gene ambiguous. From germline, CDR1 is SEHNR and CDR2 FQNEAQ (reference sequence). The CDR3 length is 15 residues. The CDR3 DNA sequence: TGTGCCAGCGGCTTGGGCGAGGTCGAATTGGGCGAGCAGTACTTC. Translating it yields CASGLGEVELGEQYF. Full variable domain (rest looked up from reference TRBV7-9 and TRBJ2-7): DTGVSQNPRHKITKRGQNVTFRCDPISEHNRLYWYRQTLGQGPEFLTYFQNEAQLEKSRLLSDRFSAERPKGSFSTLEIQRTEQGDSAMYLCASGLGEVELGEQYFGPGTRLTVT.

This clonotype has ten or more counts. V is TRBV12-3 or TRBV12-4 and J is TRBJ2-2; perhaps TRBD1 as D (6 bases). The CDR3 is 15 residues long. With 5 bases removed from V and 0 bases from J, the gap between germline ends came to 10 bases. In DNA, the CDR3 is TGTGCCAGCAGTCTTGGGACACCGAACACCGGGGAGCTGTTTTTT. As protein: CASSLGTPNTGELFF.

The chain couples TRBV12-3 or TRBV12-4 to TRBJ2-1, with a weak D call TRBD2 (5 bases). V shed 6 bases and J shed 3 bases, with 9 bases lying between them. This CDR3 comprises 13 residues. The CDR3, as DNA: TGTGCCAGCAGCCTAGCAAGCTACAATGAGCAGTTCTTC. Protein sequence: CASSLASYNEQFF.

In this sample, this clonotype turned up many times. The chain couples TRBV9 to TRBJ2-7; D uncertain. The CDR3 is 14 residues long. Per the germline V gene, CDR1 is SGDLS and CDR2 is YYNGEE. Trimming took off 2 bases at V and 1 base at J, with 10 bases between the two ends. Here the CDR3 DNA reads TGTGCCAGCAGCGTGTACGCCCTGTCCTACGAGCAGTACTTC. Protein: CASSVYALSYEQYF.

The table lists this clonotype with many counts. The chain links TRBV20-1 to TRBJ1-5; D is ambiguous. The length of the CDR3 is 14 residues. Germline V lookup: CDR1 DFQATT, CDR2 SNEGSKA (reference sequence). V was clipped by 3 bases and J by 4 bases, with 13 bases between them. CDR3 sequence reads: CSASQGIGNQPQHF. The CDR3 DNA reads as TGCAGTGCTAGTCAAGGGATCGGGAATCAGCCCCAGCATTTT.